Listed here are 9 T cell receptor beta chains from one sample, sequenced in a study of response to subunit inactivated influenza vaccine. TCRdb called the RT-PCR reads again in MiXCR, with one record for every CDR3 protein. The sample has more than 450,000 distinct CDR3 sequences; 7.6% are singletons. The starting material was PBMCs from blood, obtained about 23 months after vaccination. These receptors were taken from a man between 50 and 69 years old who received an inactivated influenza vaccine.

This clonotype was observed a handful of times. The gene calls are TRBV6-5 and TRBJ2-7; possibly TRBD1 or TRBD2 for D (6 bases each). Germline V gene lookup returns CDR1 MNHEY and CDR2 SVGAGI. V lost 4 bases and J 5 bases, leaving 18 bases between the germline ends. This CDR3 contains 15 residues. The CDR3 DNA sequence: TGTGCCAGCAGTTCTCCCGGGGGCTTGCCCGACGAGCAGTACTTC. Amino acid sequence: CASSSPGGLPDEQYF.

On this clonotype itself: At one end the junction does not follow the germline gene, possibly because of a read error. The CDR3: CASSGTGENIEAFF. The CDR3 DNA sequence: TGTGCCAGCAGTGGGACAGGGGAGAACATTGAAGCTTTCTTT. The V call is TRBV2, the J call TRBJ1-1, with 9 nucleotides matching TRBD1. Per germline, CDR1 SNHLY and CDR2 FYNNEI. The CDR3 loop spans 14 amino acids.

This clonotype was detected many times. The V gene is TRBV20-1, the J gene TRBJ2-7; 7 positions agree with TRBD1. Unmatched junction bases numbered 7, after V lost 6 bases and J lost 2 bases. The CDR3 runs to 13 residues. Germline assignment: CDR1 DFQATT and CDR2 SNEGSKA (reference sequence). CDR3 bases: TGCAGTGCAGAGACAGGGCGTACCTACGAGCAGTACTTC. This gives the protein CSAETGRTYEQYF.

The CDR3 sequence is CASSQAQRSWNEQFF. The CDR3, as DNA: TGTGCCAGCAGCCAAGCTCAGCGGAGTTGGAATGAGCAGTTCTTC. This chain joins TRBV3-1 and TRBJ2-1; weak D call: TRBD2 (5 bases). The CDR3 is made up of 15 amino acids. Looked up from germline, CDR1 is LGHDT and CDR2 is YNNKEL (reference sequence). V lost 1 base, J lost 7 bases, and 14 bases lay in between.

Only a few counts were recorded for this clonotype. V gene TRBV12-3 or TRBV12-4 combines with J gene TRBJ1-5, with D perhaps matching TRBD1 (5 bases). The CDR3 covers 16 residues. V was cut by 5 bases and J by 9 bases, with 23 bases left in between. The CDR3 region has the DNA TGTGCCAGCAGTCTACAACCCGTCGACAGCGGGGGGCCCCAGCATTTT. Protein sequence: CASSLQPVDSGGPQHF.

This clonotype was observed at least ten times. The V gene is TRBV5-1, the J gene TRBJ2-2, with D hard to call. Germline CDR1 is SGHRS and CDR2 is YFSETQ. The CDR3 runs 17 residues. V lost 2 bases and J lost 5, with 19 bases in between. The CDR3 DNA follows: TGCGCCAGCAGCTTCAACCAGCGTTACAAGGATACCGGGGAGCTGTTTTTT. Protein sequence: CASSFNQRYKDTGELFF.

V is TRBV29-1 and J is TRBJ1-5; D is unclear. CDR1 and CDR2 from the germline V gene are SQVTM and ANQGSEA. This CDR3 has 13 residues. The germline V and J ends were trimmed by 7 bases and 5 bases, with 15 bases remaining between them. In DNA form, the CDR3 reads TGCAGCGCTAGGCGGGGTGAGGATCAGCCCCAGCATTTT. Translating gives CSARRGEDQPQHF.

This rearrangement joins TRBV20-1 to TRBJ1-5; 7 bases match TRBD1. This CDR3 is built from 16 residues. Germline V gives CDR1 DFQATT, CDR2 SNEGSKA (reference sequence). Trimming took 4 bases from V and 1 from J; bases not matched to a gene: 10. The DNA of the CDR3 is TGCAGTGCTAACACAGGGGAGTGGCTGAGCAATCAGCCCCAGCATTTT. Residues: CSANTGEWLSNQPQHF.

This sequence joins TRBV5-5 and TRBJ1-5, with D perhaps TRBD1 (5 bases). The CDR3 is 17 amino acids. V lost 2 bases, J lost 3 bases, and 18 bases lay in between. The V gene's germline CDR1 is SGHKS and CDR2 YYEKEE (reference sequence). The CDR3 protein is CASSLSIRGGINQPQHF. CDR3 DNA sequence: TGTGCCAGCAGCTTAAGTATAAGGGGAGGTATCAATCAGCCCCAGCATTTT.